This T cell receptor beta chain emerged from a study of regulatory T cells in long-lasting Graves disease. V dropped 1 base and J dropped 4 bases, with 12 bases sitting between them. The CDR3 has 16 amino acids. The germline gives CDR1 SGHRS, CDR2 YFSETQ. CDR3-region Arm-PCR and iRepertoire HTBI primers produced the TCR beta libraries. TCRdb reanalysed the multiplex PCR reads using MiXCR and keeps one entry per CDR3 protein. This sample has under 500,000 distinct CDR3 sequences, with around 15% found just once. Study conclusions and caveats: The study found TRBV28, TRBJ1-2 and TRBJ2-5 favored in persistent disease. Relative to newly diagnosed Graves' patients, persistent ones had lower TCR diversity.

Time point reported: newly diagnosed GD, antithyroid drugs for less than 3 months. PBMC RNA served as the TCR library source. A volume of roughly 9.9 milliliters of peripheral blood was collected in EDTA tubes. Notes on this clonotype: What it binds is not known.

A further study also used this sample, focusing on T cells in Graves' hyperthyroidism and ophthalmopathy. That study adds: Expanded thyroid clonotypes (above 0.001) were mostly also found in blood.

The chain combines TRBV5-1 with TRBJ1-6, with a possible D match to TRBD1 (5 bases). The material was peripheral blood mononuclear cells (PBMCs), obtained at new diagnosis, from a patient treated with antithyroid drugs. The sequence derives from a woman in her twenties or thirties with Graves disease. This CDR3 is CASSLSGTRYNSPLHF. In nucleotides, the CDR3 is TGCGCCAGCAGCTTGTCAGGGACTCGGTATAATTCACCCCTCCACTTT.